The 32 T cell receptor beta chains given below trace back to one sample, sequenced in a study of shared clonotypes between healthy human individuals. Sequencing was performed with immunoSEQ multiplex PCR; in TCRdb, only in-frame clones are kept and a portion is missing. The repertoire includes about 2.4 million clones, 80% to 95% of them detected once, and approximately 0.35% sits in the top ten. The sequencing input was naive CD4+ T cells from PBMCs. Subset: CD45RA+ positively selected. These receptors were obtained from a man younger than 30 in good health. Some clones in this sample may be carry-over from other donors' samples.

This chain connects TRBV6-5 to TRBJ1-1; D gene ambiguous. V dropped 4 bases and J dropped 4 bases, with 10 bases sitting between them. In germline, CDR1 is MNHEY, CDR2 SVGAGI. The CDR3 totals 13 residues. CDR3 nucleotides: TGTGCCAGCAGTTTCTTCCCTGGCACTGAAGCTTTCTTT. Encoded protein: CASSFFPGTEAFF.

The rearrangement uses TRBV9 and TRBJ2-1; 9 positions match TRBD2. Losses at the gene ends were 2 bases for V and 7 bases for J; bases not matched to a gene: 4. The CDR3 is 14 residues long. Per germline, CDR1 SGDLS and CDR2 YYNGEE. CDR3 nucleotide sequence: TGTGCCAGCAGCGTGAGTAGCGGGAGAAATGAGCAGTTCTTC. Protein product: CASSVSSGRNEQFF.

The V and J genes are TRBV6-5 and TRBJ2-7; D possibly corresponds to TRBD2 (6 bases). The CDR3 contains 14 residues. Germline CDR1 and CDR2: MNHEY and SVGAGI. V was shortened by 4 bases and J by 2 bases, with 12 bases between the two germline ends. The CDR3 nucleotides are TGTGCCAGCAGTTCCCGGGACTTTACCTACGAGCAGTACTTC. This encodes CASSSRDFTYEQYF.

This sequence joins TRBV5-1 and TRBJ2-1; 14 nucleotides align to TRBD2. Germline CDR1 and CDR2: SGHRS and YFSETQ. V trimming: 3 bases; J trimming: 8 bases; junction bases outside the gene matches: 7. The CDR3 loop spans 16 amino acids. CDR3 region: CASSWGLAGATDEQFF. As DNA, the CDR3 is TGCGCCAGCAGCTGGGGACTAGCGGGAGCGACGGATGAGCAGTTCTTC.

V gene TRBV2 combines with J gene TRBJ2-7, with 11 bases lining up with TRBD2. The CDR3 totals 17 residues. V shed 3 bases, J shed 2 bases, and the junction held 9 bases outside the gene matches. The germline V gene has CDR1 SNHLY and CDR2 FYNNEI. CDR3 nucleotide sequence: TGTGCCAGCAGTGAGGGTACTAGCGGGAGAGGGACCTACGAGCAGTACTTC. This translates into CASSEGTSGRGTYEQYF. Complete variable domain (other parts from reference TRBV2 and TRBJ2-7): EPEVTQTPSHQVTQMGQEVILRCVPISNHLYFYWYRQILGQKVEFLVSFYNNEISEKSEIFDDQFSVERPDGSNFTLKIRSTKLEDSAMYFCASSEGTSGRGTYEQYFGPGTRLTVT.

Comments on this clone: Other DNA sequences within the sample encode an identical CDR3. The V gene is TRBV20-1, the J gene TRBJ2-7; D is possibly TRBD2 (6 bases). The V end was cut by 6 bases, the J end by 3 bases, with 9 bases between. This CDR3 is built from 11 residues. CDR1 DFQATT and CDR2 SNEGSKA come from the germline V gene (reference sequence). The CDR3 spells CSALAGYEQYF. The CDR3 DNA sequence: TGCAGTGCACTAGCTGGCTACGAGCAGTACTTC.

Only a few counts were recorded for this clone. The identical CDR3 is also encoded by other nucleotide sequences in the sample. The genes are TRBV28 and TRBJ1-1; no clear D. The CDR3 covers 11 residues. With 5 bases removed from V and 5 bases from J, the gap between germline ends came to 6 bases. Germline CDR1 and CDR2: MDHEN and SYDVKM. The CDR3 nucleotides are TGTGCCAGCAGTAGACGGACTGAAGCTTTCTTT. This encodes CASSRRTEAFF.

The chain joins TRBV5-1 to TRBJ2-7, with D possibly being TRBD2 (6 bases). The V gene lost 0 bases and the J gene lost 1 base, with 11 bases spanning the gap. This CDR3 is built from 15 residues. Germline V gene sequence: CDR1 SGHRS, CDR2 YFSETQ. CDR3 sequence reads: CASSLGFGGSYEQYF. The CDR3 nucleotides read TGCGCCAGCAGCTTGGGGTTCGGGGGATCCTACGAGCAGTACTTC.

The count of this clone is one. The J gene is TRBJ2-3, the V gene TRBV19; TRBD2 is a possible D gene (6 bases). CDR3 length: 13 residues. Germline V gives CDR1 LNHDA, CDR2 SQIVND (reference sequence). Trimming stripped 11 bases from V and 2 bases from J, with 14 bases between. The DNA of the CDR3 is TGTGCCGCGGGGTCTCTCAACACAGATACGCAGTATTTT. This translates into CAAGSLNTDTQYF.

On this clone itself: The sample carries other DNA sequences with the same CDR3. The chain is built from TRBV5-1 and TRBJ2-5, with 7 bases aligning to TRBD1. Germline V lookup: CDR1 SGHRS, CDR2 YFSETQ. The CDR3 covers 14 residues. With V trimmed by 4 bases and J by 5 bases, 8 bases remained unmatched. In DNA form, the CDR3 reads TGCGCCAGCAGCCTTCAGGGGGTTGAGGAGACCCAGTACTTC. It encodes CASSLQGVEETQYF.

The V gene is TRBV10-2, the J gene TRBJ2-7, with D perhaps matching TRBD1 or TRBD2 (5 bases each). CDR1 is WSHSY, CDR2 SAAADI, per germline. The V end lost 7 bases, the J end lost 2 bases, and 15 bases lay between the germline ends. CDR3 size: 14 residues. The CDR3, as DNA: TGCGCCAGCACTCGAGGGGTTGAGGCCTACGAGCAGTACTTC. Residues: CASTRGVEAYEQYF.

Written as DNA, the CDR3 is TGTGCCAGCAGTTTACGGGGGGTAGCAACTAATGAAAAACTGTTTTTT. It yields the protein CASSLRGVATNEKLFF. This chain joins TRBV27 and TRBJ1-4, with D possibly TRBD1 on 5 matching bases. Germline loops: CDR1 MNHEY, CDR2 SMNVEV (reference sequence). The CDR3 extends over 16 amino acids. V gave up 2 bases and J gave up 0 bases, with 10 bases separating them.

V gene TRBV6-1 combines with J gene TRBJ2-5; no firm D call. V was trimmed by 1 base and J by 3 bases, leaving 12 bases between them. Germline CDR1 reads MNHNS; CDR2 reads SASEGT. The length of the CDR3 is 15 residues. The CDR3 protein is CASSEVSSSKETQYF. In DNA form, the CDR3 reads TGTGCCAGCAGTGAAGTTTCGTCCTCCAAAGAGACCCAGTACTTC.

Comments on this clone: At one boundary the junction diverges from the germline segment, which might be a read error. V gene TRBV5-1 combines with J gene TRBJ2-7, with 7 bases matching TRBD1. The CDR3 consists of 11 residues. CDR1 and CDR2 (germline): SGHRS, YFSETQ. The CDR3: CASSLEGQPVF. CDR3 coding DNA: TGCGCCAGCAGCTTGGAGGGACAGCCGGTGTTC.

V gene TRBV7-2 combines with J gene TRBJ1-1; TRBD1 might be the D (5 bases). CDR3 length equals 17 residues. The V end was cut by 1 base, the J end by 5 bases, with 20 bases between. Germline V gene data show CDR1 as SGHTA and CDR2 as FQGNSA. The CDR3, as DNA: TGTGCCAGCAGCTTAGTGGTTCGGGGCGCAGTCAGGACTGAAGCTTTCTTT. Translation: CASSLVVRGAVRTEAFF.

The chain is built from TRBV30 and TRBJ2-2; D gene uncertain. V dropped 2 bases and J dropped 6 bases, with 16 bases sitting between them. This CDR3 spans 15 amino acids. Per the germline V gene, CDR1 is GTSNPN and CDR2 is SVGIG (reference sequence). The CDR3 is CAWSPSGDPSGELFF. The CDR3 DNA is TGTGCCTGGAGTCCTTCCGGTGACCCCTCCGGGGAGCTGTTTTTT.

The J gene is TRBJ1-1, the V gene TRBV7-9; 7 bases line up with TRBD1. CDR1 and CDR2 (germline): SEHNR, FQNEAQ (reference sequence). After removal of 5 bases from V and 5 bases from J, the junction contained 11 bases not matched to a gene. CDR3 size: 15 residues. In DNA, the CDR3 is TGTGCCAGCAGCCCTACAAGACAGGGACGGACTGAAGCTTTCTTT. Protein sequence: CASSPTRQGRTEAFF.

This clone was picked up one time. The V and J genes are TRBV7-3 and TRBJ2-3, with D tentatively TRBD2 (6 bases). This CDR3 contains 14 residues. The germline gives CDR1 SGHTA, CDR2 FQGTGA. V lost 5 bases to trimming and J lost 4 bases, with 13 bases between them. CDR3 in DNA: TGTGCCAGCAGCCCAGGAGGGGTCCCAGATACGCAGTATTTT. This translates into CASSPGGVPDTQYF.

The chain recombines TRBV10-1 with TRBJ2-6, with D hard to call. Trimming removed 8 bases at V and 0 bases at J, with 5 bases between. Germline CDR1 is WNHNN and CDR2 is SYGVQD (reference sequence). The CDR3 contains 13 residues. CDR3 sequence reads: CASPPSGANVLTF. The CDR3 coding sequence is TGCGCCAGCCCCCCCTCTGGGGCCAACGTCCTGACTTTC.

This sequence joins TRBV11-2 and TRBJ1-5; D not certain. The CDR3 is made up of 13 amino acids. The germline V and J ends were trimmed by 3 bases and 6 bases, with 9 bases remaining between them. The germline V gene encodes CDR1 SGHAT and CDR2 FQNNGV. CDR3 bases: TGTGCCAGCAGCTTGGGTTACGGTCAGCCCCAGCATTTT. It is translated as CASSLGYGQPQHF.

The chain couples TRBV2 to TRBJ2-7, with D possibly matching TRBD1 (5 bases). This CDR3 is 13 amino acids long. Trimming cost V 1 base and J 6 bases, with 10 bases left between them. The germline CDR1 and CDR2 sequences are SNHLY and FYNNEI. The CDR3 sequence: CASSEVREGEQYF. The CDR3 nucleotides are TGTGCCAGCAGTGAAGTCAGGGAAGGCGAGCAGTACTTC.

This clone has a handful of counts. The V call is TRBV28, the J call TRBJ1-4; D might be TRBD1 (6 bases). The germline gives CDR1 MDHEN, CDR2 SYDVKM. This CDR3 region has 16 residues. Trimming took off 4 bases at V and 3 bases at J, with 15 bases between the two ends. The DNA of the CDR3 is TGTGCCAGCAGTTCTCCCGGGGGGCGAGCTAATGAAAAACTGTTTTTT. This encodes CASSSPGGRANEKLFF.

The rearrangement links TRBV5-1 to TRBJ2-5; D gene unclear. V was trimmed by 5 bases and J by 0 bases, leaving 11 bases between them. Germline-derived CDR1 and CDR2 are SGHRS and YFSETQ. The CDR3 spans 14 residues. Here the CDR3 DNA reads TGCGCCAGCAGACCGGGTGCGCACCAAGAGACCCAGTACTTC. It specifies CASRPGAHQETQYF.

This clone was counted a single time. The chain uses TRBV12-5 and TRBJ2-3; TRBD1 or TRBD2 may be the D gene (5 bases each). V gave up 5 bases and J gave up 2 bases, with 17 bases separating them. Germline CDR1 and CDR2: LGHNT and FRNRAP. The CDR3 consists of 16 residues. CDR3 amino acids: CASGAQPGRDTDTQYF. The CDR3 DNA sequence: TGTGCTAGTGGTGCCCAGCCGGGACGGGACACAGATACGCAGTATTTT.

The chain employs TRBV5-1 and TRBJ2-5; 9 nucleotides line up with TRBD2. The CDR3 length is 15 residues. Germline CDR1 and CDR2: SGHRS and YFSETQ. J gave up 5 bases and V 4 bases, and 9 bases lay outside the gene matches. The CDR3 is CASSRNSGSLETQYF. The CDR3 DNA follows: TGCGCCAGCAGCCGCAATAGCGGGAGTCTGGAGACCCAGTACTTC.

The chain uses TRBV21-1 and TRBJ1-4; the table names TRBD1, a call not compared with the DNA. TRBV21-1 is termed a pseudogene. The CDR3 runs to 15 residues. DNA for the CDR3: TGTGCCAGCAGGGGACACCTCCCCCCCGAGGGAAAACTGTTTTTT. Translating it yields CASRGHLPPEGKLFF.

In the case of this clone: This sample includes further DNA sequences coding for the same CDR3. The rearrangement joins TRBV15 to TRBJ2-5, with D unclear. The CDR3 consists of 14 residues. Germline V gene lookup returns CDR1 LNHNV and CDR2 YYDKDF (reference sequence). Trimming cost V 6 bases and J 9 bases, with 20 bases left between them. CDR3 nucleotide sequence: TGTGCCACCAGTTCCCGAGAGGTCCCGAGCGCCCAGTACTTC. Translation gives CATSSREVPSAQYF.

V and J are TRBV11-2 and TRBJ1-1; D remains unclear. Germline CDR1 SGHAT, CDR2 FQNNGV. The CDR3 is made up of 17 amino acids. Deletions cut 4 bases from V and 1 base from J, with 19 bases between. CDR3 sequence: CASSSLAPRTKNTEAFF. CDR3 in DNA: TGTGCCAGCAGCTCCCTCGCCCCCAGAACTAAGAACACTGAAGCTTTCTTT.

This clone was observed once. CDR3 nucleotides: TGTGCTAGTGCCGTTACAAGTTTTGGCTTTGGCTACACCTTC. Translating gives CASAVTSFGFGYTF. The chain is built from TRBV12-5 and TRBJ1-2, with D unresolved. The CDR3 loop spans 14 amino acids. Trimming left V 7 bases short and J 7 bases short, with 19 bases between. Germline V gene sequence: CDR1 LGHNT, CDR2 FRNRAP.

This chain uses TRBV2 with TRBJ2-5, with a possible D match to TRBD2 (6 bases). Looked up from germline, CDR1 is SNHLY and CDR2 is FYNNEI. The CDR3 sequence is 13 residues long. V lost 6 bases to trimming and J lost 5 bases, with 13 bases between them. CDR3 amino acids: CASSDRLEETQYF. The CDR3 bases are TGTGCCAGCAGCGATAGACTAGAGGAGACCCAGTACTTC.

The chain has TRBV12-5 and TRBJ1-1; 10 bases are a match to TRBD1. Germline V gene data show CDR1 as LGHNT and CDR2 as FRNRAP. This CDR3 contains 17 residues. The V segment lost 0 bases and the J segment 4 bases; nucleotides outside the gene matches: 8. CDR3 in DNA: TGTGCTAGTGGTTTGGTAATAGGACAGGGGGTTAGCACTGAAGCTTTCTTT. Translating gives CASGLVIGQGVSTEAFF.

On this clone itself: The identical CDR3 is also encoded by other nucleotide sequences in the sample. The chain links TRBV27 to TRBJ2-5; possible D gene TRBD1, 5 bases. This CDR3 is 14 amino acids long. V was pared by 0 bases and J by 5 bases, with 10 bases between. The germline V gene has CDR1 MNHEY and CDR2 SMNVEV (reference sequence). This CDR3 reads CASSLSQGRETQYF. CDR3 bases: TGTGCCAGCAGTTTATCCCAGGGTCGGGAGACCCAGTACTTC.